The clone carrying this TCR beta chain occurred many times. What it binds is not known. The V gene's germline CDR1 is SEHNR and CDR2 FQNEAQ (reference sequence). J was trimmed by 1 base and V by 6 bases; bases with no gene match: 4. This CDR3 is 15 amino acids long. TCRdb analysed the reads with MiXCR anew, one entry per CDR3 protein. This sample has 250,000 or so distinct CDR3 sequences; approximately 17% occur once, and the top ten carry approximately 44%. This sample was included in a study of T cell repertoires in cytomegalovirus infection. Study overall: Through public TCR beta signatures, both CMV infection and matching HLA type were indicated. Points from the study as a whole: In two of eight donors, the top clonotype was HLA-C-restricted CMV-specific.

Sequenced input: CD8+ T cells from PBMCs. The rearrangement joins TRBV7-9 to TRBJ2-5; 11 bases are shared with TRBD2. This TCR was sampled from a human donor in good health (CMV status not recorded). Some clones in this sample may be carry-over from other donors' samples. As DNA, the CDR3 is TGTGCCAGCAGTTCTAGCGGGGGGTCCCAAGAGACCCAGTACTTC. As protein: CASSSSGGSQETQYF.